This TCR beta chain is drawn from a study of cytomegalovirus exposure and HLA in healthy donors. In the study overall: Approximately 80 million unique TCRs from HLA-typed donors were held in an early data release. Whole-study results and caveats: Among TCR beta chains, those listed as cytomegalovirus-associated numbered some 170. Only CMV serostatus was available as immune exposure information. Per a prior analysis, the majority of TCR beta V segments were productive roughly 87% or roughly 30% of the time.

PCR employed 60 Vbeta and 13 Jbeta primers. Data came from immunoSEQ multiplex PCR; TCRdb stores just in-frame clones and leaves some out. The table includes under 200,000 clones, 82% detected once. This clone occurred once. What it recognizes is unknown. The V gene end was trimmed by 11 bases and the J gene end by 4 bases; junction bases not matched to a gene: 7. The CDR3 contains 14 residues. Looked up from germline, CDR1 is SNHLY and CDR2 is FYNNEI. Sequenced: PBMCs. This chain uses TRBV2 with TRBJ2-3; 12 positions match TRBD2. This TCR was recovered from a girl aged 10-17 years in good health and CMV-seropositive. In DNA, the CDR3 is TGTGCCGGCCGACTAGCGGGGGAGGCAGATACGCAGTATTTT. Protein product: CAGRLAGEADTQYF.